This TCR beta chain stems from a study of long-term antiretroviral therapy in people with HIV. Study-level background: The oldest specimens predate the 2015 immediate-ART recommendation by about a decade. General study points: Whereas controls had wider CDR3 length ranges, HIV repertoires had narrower ones. Clones expanded before ART dominated the repertoire at all time points.

The CDR3 loop spans 14 amino acids. J was trimmed by 6 bases and V by 6 bases; bases with no gene match: 8. The germline V gene encodes CDR1 LNHDA and CDR2 SQIVND (reference sequence). The authors ran the immunoSEQ assay, v3.0, at survey level. Researchers set sequencing to target roughly 35,000-50,000 T-cell genomes per sample. Profiled with immunoSEQ multiplex PCR; TCRdb holds only in-frame clones, not every one. Among 30,000 to 40,000 clones listed, approximately 94% were seen once. On this clone: Its antigen is unknown.

The specimen was unsorted PBMCs, collected 4.1 years after starting antiretroviral therapy. The chain carries TRBV19 and TRBJ2-4, with TRBD1 matching over 7 bases. The sequence was obtained from a woman aged 50 to 65 with HIV. CDR3 DNA sequence: TGTGCCAGTAGAAACAGGGGACAGTCAAACATTCAGTACTTC. Encoded protein: CASRNRGQSNIQYF.